This TCR beta chain originates from a study of blood T cell repertoires in COVID-19 (dated by TCRdb to about 2020). About the investigation overall: Collaborator samples came from the United States, Italy and Spain and covered acute and convalescent phases of COVID-19. The material from the prospective study consisted of cDNA or gDNA derived from T cells, B-cell-depleted T cells, or PBMCs. Subjects who had been exposed to COVID-19, were actively infected with it, or had recovered from it provided the deeply sampled blood TCRbeta repertoires that made up the dataset. A freely available public database, intended as a resource for researchers studying the immune response to SARS-CoV-2, is where the repertoires were released. The samples were drawn from the first 160 participants of the ongoing ImmuneRACE study and from 1,254 subjects provided by 6 global collaborators. Sample metadata almost always included a de-identified subject ID, COVID-19 status, age in years and sex. Where available, HLA class I and class II types were taken from metadata supplied by the sample provider and were not determined by assay-based typing. What the research found in general, with its limitations: Clinical and demographic metadata were provided uncurated, with the amount varying by source and participant.

CDR3 length: 11 amino acids, cysteine to phenylalanine. Solely the CDR3 DNA is kept, with 33 bases framed from the first base. The germline V gene gives CDR1 as SNHLY and CDR2 as FYNNEI. In the prospective study, participants were about 18 to 90 years old, resided in about two dozen geographic areas of the United States, and were enrolled through a virtual design. In the prospective study, cohorts were assigned on the basis of participant-reported clinical history obtained from a screening survey and a study questionnaire. For ImmuneRACE Cohort 3, a participant was defined as recovered based on two consecutive negative NP/OP PCR tests, clearance by a healthcare professional, or resolution of symptoms. In the prospective study, mobile phlebotomists collected whole blood, serum and a nasopharyngeal or oropharyngeal swab from each participant. Over a roughly 2-month period, participants in the prospective study had the option of providing additional blood draws and questionnaires. Blood samples from the prospective study were shipped frozen or at room temperature prior to DNA extraction.

The immunoSEQ Assay, a bias-controlled multiplex PCR, was used to amplify TCRbeta CDR3 regions from genomic DNA. In the source study's methods: The number of nucleated cells in each sample was estimated by amplification of reference gene primers within the assay. To quantify the absolute abundance of each unique TCRbeta CDR3 rearrangement, sequence reads were collapsed and filtered. For each sample, productive Simpson clonality was calculated as the square root of Simpson's diversity index across productive rearrangements. TCRdb took over this immuneACCESS table, retaining in-frame rearrangements with V and J assigned. Such tables are incomplete; in checked studies, under half of the missing clones stem from an unresolved V gene, and the remainder is unexplained. The V and J calls and clone size are taken from that table; D and trimming were inferred from the DNA. The table for this sample lists approximately 480,000 clones; 75% to 90% of them were counted only once. Approximately 0.7% of the sample lies in the top ten.

On this clone itself: Its antigen is still unknown. It has no much larger one-base neighbor in the sample; base qualities were not kept.

The receptor comes from a woman between 18 and 30 years old who had recovered from COVID-19. Sample: PBMCs or T cells enriched from blood (not recorded which). The chain uses TRBV2 and TRBJ2-1, with TRBD1 tentatively as D gene (6 bases match). The DNA sequence reads TGTGCTATACAGGGCTCCAATGAGCAGTTCTTC. Translated, it reads CAIQGSNEQFF.